This T cell receptor (beta chain) was sequenced in a study of T cells in Graves' hyperthyroidism and ophthalmopathy. Findings of the study overall: Blood samples included most of the expanded thyroid clonotypes exceeding 0.001.

Germline V gives CDR1 MNHEY, CDR2 SMNVEV (reference sequence). The germline V and J ends were trimmed by 7 bases and 7 bases, with 14 bases remaining between them. CDR3 length: 14 amino acids. Patients having uncontrolled infection, another autoimmune disease, pregnancy or lactation were not included. RNA transcripts were the template for amplifying TCR beta CDR3 regions. The TCR CDR3 was amplified in a first-round RT-PCR using the HTBI primer set. TCRdb reprocessed the multiplex PCR reads with MiXCR, giving one entry per CDR3 protein. The data show about 380,000 distinct CDR3 sequences, with approximately 14% seen just once and about 10% held by the top ten. The table lists this clonotype with a few counts. Antigen unknown.

The TCR sequence derives from a woman aged 60-75 years with Graves' hyperthyroidism. Sequenced: blood. The chain couples TRBV27 to TRBJ1-6, with D maybe TRBD1 (6 bases). Here the CDR3 reads CASTRGGLNSPLHF. CDR3 bases: TGTGCCAGCACCCGGGGGGGGCTAAATTCACCCCTCCACTTT.